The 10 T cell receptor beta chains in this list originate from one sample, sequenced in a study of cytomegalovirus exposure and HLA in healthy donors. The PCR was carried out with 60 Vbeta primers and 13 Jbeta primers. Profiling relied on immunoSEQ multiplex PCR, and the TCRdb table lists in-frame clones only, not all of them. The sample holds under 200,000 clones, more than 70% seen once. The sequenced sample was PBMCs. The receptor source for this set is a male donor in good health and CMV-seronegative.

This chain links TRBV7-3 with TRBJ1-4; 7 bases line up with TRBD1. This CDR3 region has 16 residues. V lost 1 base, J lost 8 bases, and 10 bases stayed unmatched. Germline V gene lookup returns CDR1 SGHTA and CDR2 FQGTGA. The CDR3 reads CASSLRPAGGVEKLFF. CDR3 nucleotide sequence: TGTGCCAGCAGCTTAAGGCCGGCAGGGGGTGTGGAAAAACTGTTTTTT.

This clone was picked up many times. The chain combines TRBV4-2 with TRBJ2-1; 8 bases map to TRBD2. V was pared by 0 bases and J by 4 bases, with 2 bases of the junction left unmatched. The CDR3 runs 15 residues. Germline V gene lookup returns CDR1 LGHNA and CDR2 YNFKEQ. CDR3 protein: CASSQDASGYNEQFF. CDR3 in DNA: TGTGCCAGCAGCCAAGATGCTAGCGGGTACAATGAGCAGTTCTTC.

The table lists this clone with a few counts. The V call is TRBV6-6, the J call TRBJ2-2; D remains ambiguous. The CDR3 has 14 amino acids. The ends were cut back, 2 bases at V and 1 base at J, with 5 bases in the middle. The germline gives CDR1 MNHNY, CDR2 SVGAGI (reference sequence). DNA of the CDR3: TGTGCCAGCAGTTACGCGCAGAACACCGGGGAGCTGTTTTTT. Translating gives CASSYAQNTGELFF.

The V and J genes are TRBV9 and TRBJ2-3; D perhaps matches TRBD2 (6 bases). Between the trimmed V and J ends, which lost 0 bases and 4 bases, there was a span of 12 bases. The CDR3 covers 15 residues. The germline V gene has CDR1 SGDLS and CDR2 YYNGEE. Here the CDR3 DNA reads TGTGCCAGCAGCGTAGCTCCCAGGGAGGCAGATACGCAGTATTTT. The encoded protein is CASSVAPREADTQYF.

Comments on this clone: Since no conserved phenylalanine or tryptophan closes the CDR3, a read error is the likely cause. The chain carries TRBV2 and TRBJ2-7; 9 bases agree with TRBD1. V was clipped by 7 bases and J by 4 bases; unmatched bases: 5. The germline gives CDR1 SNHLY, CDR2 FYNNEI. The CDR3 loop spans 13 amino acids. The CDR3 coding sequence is TGTGCCAGCATGGGGACAGGGACTTACGAGCAGTACCTC. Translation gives CASMGTGTYEQYL.

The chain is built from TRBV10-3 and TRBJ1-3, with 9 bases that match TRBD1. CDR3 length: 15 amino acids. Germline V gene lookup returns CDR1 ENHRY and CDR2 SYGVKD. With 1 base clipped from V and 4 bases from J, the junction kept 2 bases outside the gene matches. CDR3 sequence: CAISEWGQGGNTIYF. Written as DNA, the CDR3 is TGTGCCATCAGTGAGTGGGGACAGGGAGGAAACACCATATATTTT.

The CDR3 DNA follows: TGTGCCATCAGAAGACAGGGAGGAGACACTGAAGCTTTCTTT. Amino acid sequence: CAIRRQGGDTEAFF. The genes are TRBV10-3 and TRBJ1-1, with 7 bases aligning to TRBD1. The V segment lost 6 bases and the J segment 3 bases; nucleotides outside the gene matches: 7. The length of the CDR3 is 14 residues. Germline-derived CDR1 and CDR2 are ENHRY and SYGVKD.

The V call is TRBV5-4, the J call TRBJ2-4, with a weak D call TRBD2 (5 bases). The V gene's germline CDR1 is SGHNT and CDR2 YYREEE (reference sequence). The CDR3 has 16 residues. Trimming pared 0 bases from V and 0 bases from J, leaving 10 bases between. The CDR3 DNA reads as TGTGCCAGCAGCTTGGCCGGAGGACTAGCCAAAAACATTCAGTACTTC. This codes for CASSLAGGLAKNIQYF.

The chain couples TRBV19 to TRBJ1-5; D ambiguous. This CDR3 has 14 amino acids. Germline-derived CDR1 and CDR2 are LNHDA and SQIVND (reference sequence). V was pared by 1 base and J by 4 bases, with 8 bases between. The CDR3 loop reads CASSIVPGNQPQHF. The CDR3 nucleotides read TGTGCCAGTAGTATAGTCCCCGGGAATCAGCCCCAGCATTTT.

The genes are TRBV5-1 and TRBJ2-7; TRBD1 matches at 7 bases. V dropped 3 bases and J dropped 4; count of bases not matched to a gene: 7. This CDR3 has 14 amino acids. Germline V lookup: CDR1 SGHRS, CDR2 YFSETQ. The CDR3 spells CASSYDRAEYEQYF. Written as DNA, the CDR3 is TGCGCCAGCAGCTACGACAGGGCAGAGTACGAGCAGTACTTC.